This TCR beta chain was found in a study of human T cells and chemical hapten exposure. The study's findings and limits: TCRs above 1 in 1000 frequency stayed constant with DPC sensitization.

The CDR3 is 12 amino acids. Trimming stripped 4 bases from V and 9 bases from J, with 8 bases between. Germline V CDR1 and CDR2: SGHRS, YFSETQ. This clonotype was counted a few times. Its antigen is unidentified. MiXCR was run by TCRdb on the RACE reads, yielding one entry per CDR3 protein. The table lists 250,000 to 300,000 distinct CDR3 sequences, roughly 7.7% of them singletons. This sample's time point: pre-sensitization, week 0. As to treatment: therapeutic diphenylcyclopropenone sensitization with weekly scalp DPC. This sequence originates from a man in his late teens or twenties with alopecia areata. Some clones in this sample may be carry-over from other donors' samples. This sample comprised whole blood, obtained in connection with sensitization to the hapten diphenylcyclopropenone (DPC). The genes are TRBV5-1 and TRBJ1-6; no clear D. CDR3 sequence reads: CASSEMSSPLHF. The CDR3 nucleotides read TGCGCCAGCAGCGAAATGAGTTCACCCCTCCACTTT.